These T cell receptor beta chains were read from a single sample in a study of blood T cells in healthy people across ages. TCRdb re-analysed the 5' RACE reads in MiXCR, keeping a single row per CDR3 protein. The table lists about 930,000 distinct CDR3 sequences, about 29% of them singletons. In addition, the sample was reused for a study of T cells of mothers and their children.

Sequenced input: blood. The receptors were sampled from a woman aged 40-49 years in good health. Each CDR3 is given with its conserved first and last residue. The D gene is left open where the match is weak. Size values are once, few and many counts, or a class for expanded clones, and some rows have none.

TRBJ2-7 | TRBV12-3/TRBV12-4 | many | 13 | TRBD2 | CASRSSGGYEQYF | TGTGCCAGCAGGTCTAGCGGGGGGTACGAGCAGTACTTC
TRBJ2-3 | TRBV21-1 | - | 17 | - | CASRKETSLTPTDTQYF | TGTGCCAGCAGGAAAGAAACTAGCCTAACCCCCACAGATACGCAGTATTTT
TRBJ2-7 | TRBV19 | few | 14 | - | CASSNFGLSYEQYF | TGTGCCAGTAGTAACTTCGGGCTCTCCTACGAGCAGTACTTC
TRBJ2-6 | TRBV18 | few | 16 | - | CTSSPAQSSGANVLTF | TGTACCAGCTCACCAGCTCAAAGCTCTGGGGCCAACGTCCTGACTTTC
TRBJ1-1 | TRBV20-1 | - | 11 | - | CSEQGNTEAFF | TGCAGTGAACAGGGGAACACTGAAGCTTTCTTT
TRBJ2-2 | TRBV12-5 | - | 12 | - | CASAPLTGELFF | TGTGCTAGTGCCCCGCTTACCGGGGAGCTGTTTTTT
TRBJ2-7 | TRBV20-1 | - | 15 | TRBD2 | CSAGKGLAGPRAQYF | TGCAGTGCTGGAAAGGGACTAGCGGGGCCCCGGGCCCAGTACTTC
TRBJ1-2 | TRBV18 | few | 14 | - | CASSPRARDYGYTF | TGTGCCAGCTCACCACGGGCCAGGGACTATGGCTACACCTTC
TRBJ1-2 | TRBV28 | - | 15 | TRBD1 | CTSSSSGTASYGYTF | TGTACCAGCAGTTCATCCGGGACAGCTAGCTATGGCTACACCTTC
TRBJ2-3 | TRBV7-6 | few | 16 | TRBD2 | CASSLVGGLATDTQYF | TGTGCCAGCAGCTTAGTGGGGGGACTAGCGACAGATACGCAGTATTTT
TRBJ2-4 | TRBV6-6 | few | 17 | TRBD2 | CASSYSGLAGVYNEQYF | TGTGCCAGCAGTTACTCGGGACTAGCGGGGGTCTACAATGAGCAGTACTTC
TRBJ2-3 | TRBV7-2 | many | 17 | TRBD2 | CASSLEGLAGSRDTQYF | TGTGCCAGCAGCTTAGAAGGACTAGCGGGGTCCCGAGATACGCAGTATTTT
TRBJ2-1 | TRBV5-6 | few | 14 | - | CASSWAASYNEQFF | TGTGCCAGCAGCTGGGCAGCTAGCTACAATGAGCAGTTCTTC
TRBJ1-2 | TRBV7-2 | - | 12 | TRBD1 | CASSIDRGGYTF | TGTGCCAGCAGCATAGACAGGGGTGGCTACACCTTC
TRBJ2-7 | TRBV7-2 | - | 17 | TRBD2 | CANSTSSGGTLCYEQYF | TGTGCCAACAGCACGTCTAGCGGGGGGACCTTATGCTACGAGCAGTACTTC
TRBJ1-5 | TRBV7-2 | - | 12 | - | CASTSETQPQHF | TGTGCCAGCACCTCAGAAACCCAGCCCCAGCATTTT
TRBJ2-4 | TRBV5-5 | many | 13 | - | CATTVAGKNIQYF | TGTGCCACCACAGTGGCAGGGAAAAACATTCAGTACTTC
TRBJ2-5 | TRBV7-2 | few | 14 | TRBD1 | CASSYRQGEYAQYF | TGTGCCAGCAGCTATCGACAGGGGGAATACGCGCAGTACTTC
TRBJ2-3 | TRBV6-9 | - | 12 | - | CASKGSTDTQYF | TGTGCCAGCAAAGGTAGCACAGATACGCAGTATTTT
TRBJ2-1 | TRBV18 | - | 17 | - | CASSPPGVVGAYNEQFF | TGTGCCAGCTCACCACCGGGCGTAGTGGGGGCCTACAATGAGCAGTTCTTC
TRBJ1-1 | TRBV7-3 | many | 14 | TRBD1 | CASSSQGGRTEAFF | TGTGCCAGCAGTTCGCAAGGGGGCAGGACTGAAGCTTTCTTT
TRBJ2-4 | TRBV4-3 | - | 17 | - | CARSQLNQGGPTNIQYF | TGCGCCCGCAGCCAATTAAATCAGGGGGGCCCCACGAACATTCAGTACTTC
TRBJ1-6 | TRBV12-3/TRBV12-4 | few | 16 | TRBD1 | CASSLRTTGVGSPLHF | TGTGCCAGCAGTTTAAGGACTACAGGGGTGGGTTCACCCCTCCACTTT
TRBJ1-2 | TRBV7-2 | few | 15 | - | CASTLREGSNYGYTF | TGTGCCAGCACCCTTAGAGAAGGTTCGAACTATGGCTACACCTTC
TRBJ1-2 | TRBV28 | many | 16 | TRBD1 | CASSLPGQGTNYGYTF | TGTGCCAGCAGTTTACCGGGACAGGGTACTAACTATGGCTACACCTTC
TRBJ1-5 | TRBV4-1 | - | 15 | TRBD1 | CASSQGWTGGQPQHF | TGCGCCAGCAGCCAAGGATGGACAGGGGGGCAGCCCCAGCATTTT
TRBJ2-4 | TRBV5-6 | few | 13 | TRBD1 | CASGIAGGNIQYF | TGTGCCAGCGGCATCGCAGGGGGAAACATTCAGTACTTC
TRBJ1-1 | TRBV3-1 | - | 14 | - | CASSQGATNTEAFF | TGTGCCAGCAGCCAAGGCGCGACGAACACTGAAGCTTTCTTT
TRBJ2-3 | TRBV6-1 | - | 15 | TRBD2 | CASSGTSGITDTQYF | TGTGCCAGCAGTGGGACTAGCGGGATCACAGATACGCAGTATTTT
TRBJ1-2 | TRBV25-1 | few | 18 | - | CASSELPQAGPSNYGYTF | TGTGCCAGCAGTGAATTGCCTCAGGCAGGGCCCTCTAACTATGGCTACACCTTC
TRBJ1-2 | TRBV6-5 | few | 14 | - | CASCPYGWDYGYTF | TGTGCCAGCTGCCCTTACGGCTGGGACTATGGCTACACCTTC
TRBJ2-7 | TRBV20-1 | many | 16 | - | CSARDLGRYSSYEQYF | TGCAGTGCTAGAGATCTTGGAAGGTATAGCTCCTACGAGCAGTACTTC
TRBJ2-3 | TRBV5-1 | - | 15 | - | CASSLNEQFTDTQYF | TGCGCCAGCAGCTTGAACGAGCAATTCACAGATACGCAGTATTTT
TRBJ1-5 | TRBV24-1 | - | 15 | - | CATSSRQGTGQPQHF | TGTGCCACCAGTTCCCGGCAGGGGACGGGTCAGCCCCAGCATTTT
TRBJ2-7 | TRBV29-1 | many | 13 | - | CSAGTGTYYEQYF | TGCAGCGCCGGGACCGGGACCTACTACGAGCAGTACTTC
TRBJ1-1 | TRBV6-5 | - | 12 | - | CASSYAGTEAFF | TGTGCCAGCAGTTACGCGGGAACTGAAGCTTTCTTT
TRBJ2-7 | TRBV4-1 | many | 13 | - | CASSQGQLYEQYF | TGCGCCAGCAGCCAAGGACAGCTATACGAGCAGTACTTC
TRBJ2-1 | TRBV10-3 | many | 12 | - | CAISSIATEQFF | TGTGCCATCAGTTCCATCGCCACGGAGCAGTTCTTC
TRBJ2-7 | TRBV20-1 | few | 13 | TRBD1 | CSVTTGGNYEQYF | TGCAGTGTTACGACAGGGGGAAACTACGAGCAGTACTTC
TRBJ2-3 | TRBV12-3/TRBV12-4 | - | 16 | TRBD2 | CASSHLAGGRADTQYF | TGTGCCAGCAGTCACCTAGCGGGGGGGAGGGCAGATACGCAGTATTTT
TRBJ2-7 | TRBV27 | - | 13 | - | CASSLSLTYEQYF | TGTGCCAGCAGTTTATCTTTGACGTACGAGCAGTACTTC
TRBJ1-1 | TRBV2 | - | 15 | TRBD1 | CASSEVATGEHEAFF | TGTGCCAGCAGTGAAGTCGCGACAGGGGAACATGAAGCTTTCTTT
TRBJ2-7 | TRBV7-2 | many | 13 | - | CASSPFRSHEQYF | TGTGCCAGCAGCCCTTTTAGGAGTCACGAGCAGTACTTC
TRBJ2-6 | TRBV29-1 | many | 14 | - | CSVLRDSGANVLTF | TGCAGCGTTCTCCGGGATTCAGGGGCCAACGTCCTGACTTTC
TRBJ2-1 | TRBV15 | - | 16 | - | CATSVGRAASYNEQFF | TGTGCCACCAGTGTGGGCCGAGCCGCCTCCTACAATGAGCAGTTCTTC
TRBJ1-5 | TRBV5-1 | - | 15 | - | CASSFGGTNNQPQHF | TGCGCCAGCAGCTTCGGGGGGACTAACAATCAGCCCCAGCATTTT
TRBJ2-7 | TRBV7-9 | - | 15 | TRBD1 | CASSLVTGVSYEQYF | TGTGCCAGCAGCTTAGTAACAGGGGTCTCCTACGAGCAGTACTTC
TRBJ2-7 | TRBV20-1 | - | 15 | TRBD2 | CSARLAGIDYNEQYF | TGCAGTGCACGCCTAGCGGGGATTGACTACAATGAGCAGTACTTC
TRBJ2-1 | TRBV5-3 | once | 17 | - | CARSPRLLGLSYNEQFF | TGTGCCAGAAGCCCCCGGTTGCTGGGCCTCTCCTACAATGAGCAGTTCTTC
TRBJ1-2 | TRBV20-1 | - | 18 | TRBD1 | CSARSPNSRDRGHYGYTF | TGCAGTGCTCGCTCACCAAATTCCCGGGACAGGGGCCACTATGGCTACACCTTC
TRBJ2-7 | TRBV11-3 | - | 15 | - | CASSARQVSPNEQYF | TGTGCCAGCAGCGCTAGGCAAGTTTCTCCTAACGAGCAGTACTTC
TRBJ2-7 | TRBV20-1 | - | 15 | - | CSAGDVRETSYEQDF | TGCAGTGCAGGAGACGTCAGGGAAACATCCTACGAGCAGGACTTC